The clone carrying this T cell receptor beta chain has ten or more counts. CD8+CD57+ cell expansion, shown by flow cytometry, had occurred in the patients selected for sequencing. Genomic DNA provided the template from which TCR beta VDJ and CDR3 profiles were obtained. One entry per CDR3 protein results from TCRdb running MiXCR on the reads. This table holds about 200,000 distinct CDR3 sequences, 40% to 60% found once. The record originates from a study of CD8+CD57+ T cells in acquired aplastic anemia. CDR3 length: 13 amino acids. Germline V gene lookup returns CDR1 SNHLY and CDR2 FYNNEI. V shed 6 bases and J 5 bases; nucleotides not matched to a gene: 6.

Sequencing input: sorted CD4+, CD8+, or CD8+CD57+ T cells (not recorded which) from PBMCs. The receptor's source is a human donor with aplastic anemia. V usage is TRBV2 and J usage is TRBJ2-5; 7 positions agree with TRBD1. The CDR3 loop reads CASSSDRAETQYF. In DNA form, the CDR3 reads TGTGCCAGCAGCTCAGACAGGGCTGAGACCCAGTACTTC.